The entry below gives a single T cell receptor beta chain sequence along with its context. Its target is unknown. The treatment here: treatment-naive control, cytoreductive nephrectomy. This specimen comes from a study of radiation and T cells in renal cell carcinoma. Whole-study results and caveats: Intratumoral heterogeneity was not captured in these roughly 0.98 g regions.

Sequencing was performed with immunoSEQ multiplex PCR; in TCRdb, only in-frame clones are kept and a portion is missing. This table holds 15,000 to 17,000 clones, roughly 56% found once. The receptor was isolated from a man aged 50 to 59 with renal cell carcinoma. Source: tumor tissue, taken from a patient whose treatment was nephrectomy without radiotherapy.

The CDR3 sequence: CASSLYRGQGAFF. The CDR3 DNA reads TGTGCCAGCAGTTTATATAGGGGGCAGGGTGCTTTCTTT. The chain couples TRBV27 to TRBJ1-1; 7 nucleotides agree with TRBD1. The CDR3 runs to 13 residues. Germline lookup yields CDR1 MNHEY and CDR2 SMNVEV (reference sequence). With 1 base clipped from V and 11 bases from J, the junction kept 7 bases outside the gene matches.